This T cell receptor (beta chain) was observed in a study of blood T cells in healthy people across ages. At least 6 micrograms of total RNA were extracted per sample. A second PCR of about 6 to 12 cycles used a sample-barcoded 5' primer and a J-beta primer mix. TCRdb used MiXCR to reprocess the 5' RACE reads, holding one entry per CDR3 protein. The data show roughly 1.9 million distinct CDR3 sequences, approximately 40% seen once. CDR3 length: 14 residues. Germline values: CDR1 MNHEY, CDR2 SMNVEV (reference sequence). Trimming took 6 bases from V and 2 from J, leaving 12 bases between them. This sequence originates from a human donor in good health. Sequenced material: blood. The chain carries TRBV27 and TRBJ2-3; D is ambiguous. Here the CDR3 DNA reads TGTGCCAGCAGGGCCCCGCTGCACACAGATACGCAGTATTTT. Its translation is CASRAPLHTDTQYF.